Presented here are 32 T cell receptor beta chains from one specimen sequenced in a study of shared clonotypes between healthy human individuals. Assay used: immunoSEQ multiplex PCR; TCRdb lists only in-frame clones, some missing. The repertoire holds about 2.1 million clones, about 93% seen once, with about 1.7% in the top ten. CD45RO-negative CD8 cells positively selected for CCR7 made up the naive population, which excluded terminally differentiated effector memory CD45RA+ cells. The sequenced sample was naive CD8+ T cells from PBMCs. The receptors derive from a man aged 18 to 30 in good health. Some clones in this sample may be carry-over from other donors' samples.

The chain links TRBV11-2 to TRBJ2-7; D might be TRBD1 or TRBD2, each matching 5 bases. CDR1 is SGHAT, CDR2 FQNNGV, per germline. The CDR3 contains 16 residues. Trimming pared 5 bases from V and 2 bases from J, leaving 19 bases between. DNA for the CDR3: TGTGCCAGCAGCCTCGGGACCCGCCAAAGAACCTACGAGCAGTACTTC. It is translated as CASSLGTRQRTYEQYF.

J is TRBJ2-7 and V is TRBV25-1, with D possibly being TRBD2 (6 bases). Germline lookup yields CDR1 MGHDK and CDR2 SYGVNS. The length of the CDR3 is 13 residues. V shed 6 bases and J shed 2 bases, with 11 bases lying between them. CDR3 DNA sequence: TGTGCCAGCAGCCCCGGGGGTGCCTACGAGCAGTACTTC. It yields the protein CASSPGGAYEQYF.

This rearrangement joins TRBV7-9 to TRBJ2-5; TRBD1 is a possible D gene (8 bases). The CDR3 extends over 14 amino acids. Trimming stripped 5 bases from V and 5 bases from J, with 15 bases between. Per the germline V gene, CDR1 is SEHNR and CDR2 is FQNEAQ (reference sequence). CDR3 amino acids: CASSQRDRPETQYF. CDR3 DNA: TGTGCCAGCAGCCAGCGGGACAGGCCGGAGACCCAGTACTTC.

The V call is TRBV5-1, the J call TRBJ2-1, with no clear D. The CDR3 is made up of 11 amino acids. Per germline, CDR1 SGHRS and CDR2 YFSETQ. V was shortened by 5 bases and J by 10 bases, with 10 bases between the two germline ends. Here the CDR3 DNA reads TGCGCCAGCAGGGAAAATTGGGAGCAGTTCTTC. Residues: CASRENWEQFF.

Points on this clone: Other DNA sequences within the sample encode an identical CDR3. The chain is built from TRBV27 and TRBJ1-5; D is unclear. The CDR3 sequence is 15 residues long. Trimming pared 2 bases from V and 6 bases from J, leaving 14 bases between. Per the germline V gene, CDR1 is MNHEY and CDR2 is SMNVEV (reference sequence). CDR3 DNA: TGTGCCAGCAGTTTAAGCGGCACTGGCGGTCAGCCCCAGCATTTT. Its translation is CASSLSGTGGQPQHF.

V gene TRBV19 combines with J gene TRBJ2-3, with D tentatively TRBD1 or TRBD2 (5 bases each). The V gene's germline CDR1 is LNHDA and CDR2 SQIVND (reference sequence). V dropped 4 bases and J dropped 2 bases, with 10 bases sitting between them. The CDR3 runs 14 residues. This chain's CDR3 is CASSTGPFTDTQYF. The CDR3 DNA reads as TGTGCCAGTAGTACGGGACCTTTCACAGATACGCAGTATTTT.

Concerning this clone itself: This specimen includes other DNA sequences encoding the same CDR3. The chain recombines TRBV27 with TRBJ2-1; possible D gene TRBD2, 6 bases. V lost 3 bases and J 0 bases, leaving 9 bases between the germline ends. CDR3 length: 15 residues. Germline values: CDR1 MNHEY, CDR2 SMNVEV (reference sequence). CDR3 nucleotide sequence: TGTGCCAGCAGTTTTGGGGGGAGCTCCTACAATGAGCAGTTCTTC. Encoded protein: CASSFGGSSYNEQFF.

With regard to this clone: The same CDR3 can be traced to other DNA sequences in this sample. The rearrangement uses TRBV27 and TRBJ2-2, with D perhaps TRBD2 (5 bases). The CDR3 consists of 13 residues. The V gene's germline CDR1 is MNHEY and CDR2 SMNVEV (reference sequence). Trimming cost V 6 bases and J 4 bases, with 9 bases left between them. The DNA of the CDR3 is TGTGCCAGCAGGTTACTAGGCACCGGGGAGCTGTTTTTT. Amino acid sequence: CASRLLGTGELFF.

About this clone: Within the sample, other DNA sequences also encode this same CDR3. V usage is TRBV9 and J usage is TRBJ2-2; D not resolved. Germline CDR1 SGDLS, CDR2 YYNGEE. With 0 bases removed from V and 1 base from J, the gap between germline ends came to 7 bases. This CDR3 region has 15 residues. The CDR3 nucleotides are TGTGCCAGCAGCGTAGGAGGCGTGAACACCGGGGAGCTGTTTTTT. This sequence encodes CASSVGGVNTGELFF. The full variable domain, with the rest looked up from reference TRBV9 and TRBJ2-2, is DSGVTQTPKHLITATGQRVTLRCSPRSGDLSVYWYQQSLDQGLQFLIQYYNGEERAKGNILERFSAQQFPDLHSELNLSSLELGDSALYFCASSVGGVNTGELFFGEGSRLTVL.

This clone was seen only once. The CDR3 nucleotides read TGCGCCAGCAGCCAAGTTACCTCCGGGACGGACGTTAGTAAGCAGTACTTC. It encodes CASSQVTSGTDVSKQYF. V gene TRBV4-1 combines with J gene TRBJ2-7, with D perhaps being TRBD1 or TRBD2 (5 bases each). V dropped 1 base and J dropped 8 bases, with 24 bases sitting between them. Germline V gene lookup returns CDR1 MGHRA and CDR2 YSYEKL. This CDR3 has 17 amino acids.

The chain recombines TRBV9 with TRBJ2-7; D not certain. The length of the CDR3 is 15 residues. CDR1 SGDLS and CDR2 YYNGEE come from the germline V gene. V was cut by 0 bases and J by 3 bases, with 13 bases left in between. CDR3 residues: CASSVGSGLNYEQYF. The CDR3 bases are TGTGCCAGCAGCGTAGGTTCGGGCCTCAACTACGAGCAGTACTTC.

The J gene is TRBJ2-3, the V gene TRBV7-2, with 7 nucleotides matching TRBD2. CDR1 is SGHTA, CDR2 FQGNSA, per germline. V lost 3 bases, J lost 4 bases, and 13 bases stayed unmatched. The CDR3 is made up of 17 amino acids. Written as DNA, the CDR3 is TGTGCCAGCAGCTTTAGCTTCTGGCGGGAGATGTCAGATACGCAGTATTTT. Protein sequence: CASSFSFWREMSDTQYF.

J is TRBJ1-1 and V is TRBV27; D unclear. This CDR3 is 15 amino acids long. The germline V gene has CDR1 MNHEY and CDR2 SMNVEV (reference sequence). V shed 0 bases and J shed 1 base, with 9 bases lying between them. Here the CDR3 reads CASSLSTFGNTEAFF. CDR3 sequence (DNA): TGTGCCAGCAGTTTATCAACGTTTGGGAACACTGAAGCTTTCTTT.

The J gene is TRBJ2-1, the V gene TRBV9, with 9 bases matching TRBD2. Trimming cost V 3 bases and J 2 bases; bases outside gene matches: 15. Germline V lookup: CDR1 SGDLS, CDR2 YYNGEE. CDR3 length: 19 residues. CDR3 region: CASSARVPLAGSPYNEQFF. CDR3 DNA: TGTGCCAGCAGCGCGAGGGTCCCCCTAGCGGGATCGCCCTACAATGAGCAGTTCTTC.

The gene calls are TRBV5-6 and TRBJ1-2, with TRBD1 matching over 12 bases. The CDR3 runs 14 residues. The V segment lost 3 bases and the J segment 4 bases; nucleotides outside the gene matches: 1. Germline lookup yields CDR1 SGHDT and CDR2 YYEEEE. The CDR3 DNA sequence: TGTGCCAGCAGCTCGGGACAGGGGGCCTATGGCTACACCTTC. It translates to CASSSGQGAYGYTF. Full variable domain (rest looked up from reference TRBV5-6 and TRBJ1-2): DAGVTQSPTHLIKTRGQQVTLRCSPKSGHDTVSWYQQALGQGPQFIFQYYEEEERQRGNFPDRFSGHQFPNYSSELNVNALLLGDSALYLCASSSGQGAYGYTFGSGTRLTVV.

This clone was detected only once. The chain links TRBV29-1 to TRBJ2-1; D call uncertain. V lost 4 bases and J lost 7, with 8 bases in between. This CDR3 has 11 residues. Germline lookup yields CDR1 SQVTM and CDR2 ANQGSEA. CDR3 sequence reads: CSVVPLNEQFF. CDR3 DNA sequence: TGCAGCGTTGTTCCCCTGAATGAGCAGTTCTTC.

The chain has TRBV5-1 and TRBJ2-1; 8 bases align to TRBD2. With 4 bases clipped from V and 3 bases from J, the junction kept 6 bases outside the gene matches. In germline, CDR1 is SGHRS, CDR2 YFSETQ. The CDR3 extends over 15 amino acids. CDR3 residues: CASSVTSANYNEQFF. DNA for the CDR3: TGCGCCAGCAGCGTGACTAGCGCGAACTACAATGAGCAGTTCTTC.

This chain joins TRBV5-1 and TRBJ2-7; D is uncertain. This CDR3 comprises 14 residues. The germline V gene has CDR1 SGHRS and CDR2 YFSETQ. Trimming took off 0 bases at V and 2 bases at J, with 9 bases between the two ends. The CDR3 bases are TGCGCCAGCAGCTTGGAAGCGCCCACCTACGAGCAGTACTTC. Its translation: CASSLEAPTYEQYF.

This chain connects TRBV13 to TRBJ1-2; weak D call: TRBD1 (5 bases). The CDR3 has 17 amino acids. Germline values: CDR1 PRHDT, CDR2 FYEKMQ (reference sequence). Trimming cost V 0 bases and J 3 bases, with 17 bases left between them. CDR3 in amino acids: CASSLGLWRRVDYGYTF. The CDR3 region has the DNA TGTGCCAGCAGCTTAGGATTATGGCGCAGGGTCGACTATGGCTACACCTTC.

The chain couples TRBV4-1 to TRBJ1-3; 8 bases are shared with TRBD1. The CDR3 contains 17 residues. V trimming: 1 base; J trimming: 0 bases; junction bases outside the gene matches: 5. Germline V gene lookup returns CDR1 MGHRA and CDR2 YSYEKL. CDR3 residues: CASSQGGTGRSGNTIYF. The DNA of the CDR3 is TGCGCCAGCAGCCAAGGGGGGACAGGCCGCTCTGGAAACACCATATATTTT.

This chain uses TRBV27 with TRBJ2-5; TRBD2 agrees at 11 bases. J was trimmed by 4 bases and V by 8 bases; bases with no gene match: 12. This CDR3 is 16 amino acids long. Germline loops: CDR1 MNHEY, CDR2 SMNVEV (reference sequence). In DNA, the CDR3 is TGTGCCAGCGGTCACCTTCTAGCGGGAGGCCCAGAGACCCAGTACTTC. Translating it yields CASGHLLAGGPETQYF.

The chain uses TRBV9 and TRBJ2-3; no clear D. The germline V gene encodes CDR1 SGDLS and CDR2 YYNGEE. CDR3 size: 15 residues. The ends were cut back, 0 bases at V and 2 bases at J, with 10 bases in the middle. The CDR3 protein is CASSVGQRHTDTQYF. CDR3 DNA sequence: TGTGCCAGCAGCGTAGGGCAGCGACACACAGATACGCAGTATTTT. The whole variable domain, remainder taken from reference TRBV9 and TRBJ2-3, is DSGVTQTPKHLITATGQRVTLRCSPRSGDLSVYWYQQSLDQGLQFLIQYYNGEERAKGNILERFSAQQFPDLHSELNLSSLELGDSALYFCASSVGQRHTDTQYFGPGTRLTVL.

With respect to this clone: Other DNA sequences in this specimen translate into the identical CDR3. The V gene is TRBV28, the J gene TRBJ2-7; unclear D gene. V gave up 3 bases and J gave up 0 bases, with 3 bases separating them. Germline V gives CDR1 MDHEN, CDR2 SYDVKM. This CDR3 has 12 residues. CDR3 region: CASSFSSYEQYF. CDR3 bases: TGTGCCAGCAGTTTCAGCTCCTACGAGCAGTACTTC.

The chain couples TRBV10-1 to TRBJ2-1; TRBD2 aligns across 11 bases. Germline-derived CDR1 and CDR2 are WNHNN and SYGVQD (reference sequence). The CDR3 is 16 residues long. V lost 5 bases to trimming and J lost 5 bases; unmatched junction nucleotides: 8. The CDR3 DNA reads TGCGCCAGCAGTTTTATAGCGGGAGGGCCGAACAATGAGCAGTTCTTC. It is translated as CASSFIAGGPNNEQFF.

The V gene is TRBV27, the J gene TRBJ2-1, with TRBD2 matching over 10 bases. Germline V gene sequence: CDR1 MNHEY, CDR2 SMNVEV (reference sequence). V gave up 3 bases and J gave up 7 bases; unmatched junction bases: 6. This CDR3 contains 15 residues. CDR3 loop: CASSFLAGEMNEQFF. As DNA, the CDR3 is TGTGCCAGCAGTTTCCTAGCGGGAGAAATGAATGAGCAGTTCTTC.

This CDR3 reads CASSDSMGAIDTQYF. DNA for the CDR3: TGTGCCAGCAGTGACTCGATGGGAGCGATAGATACGCAGTATTTT. The chain links TRBV6-4 to TRBJ2-3; D might be TRBD2 (5 bases). V was clipped by 0 bases and J by 5 bases, with 12 bases between them. Germline-derived CDR1 and CDR2 are MRHNA and SNTAGT. This CDR3 spans 15 amino acids.

CDR3 sequence (DNA): TGTGCCAGCAGCTCAGGGACAAGGCAGTTCTTC. Encoded protein: CASSSGTRQFF. The chain recombines TRBV7-2 with TRBJ2-1, with D possibly being TRBD1 (6 bases). Between the trimmed V and J ends, which lost 4 bases and 12 bases, there was a span of 10 bases. The CDR3 consists of 11 residues. Germline V gene data show CDR1 as SGHTA and CDR2 as FQGNSA.

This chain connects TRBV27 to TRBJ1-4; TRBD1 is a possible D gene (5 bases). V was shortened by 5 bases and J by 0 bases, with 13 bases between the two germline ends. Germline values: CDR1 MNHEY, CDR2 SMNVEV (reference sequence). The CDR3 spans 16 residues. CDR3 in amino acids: CASSADSEATNEKLFF. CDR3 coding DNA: TGTGCCAGCAGTGCAGACAGCGAAGCAACTAATGAAAAACTGTTTTTT.

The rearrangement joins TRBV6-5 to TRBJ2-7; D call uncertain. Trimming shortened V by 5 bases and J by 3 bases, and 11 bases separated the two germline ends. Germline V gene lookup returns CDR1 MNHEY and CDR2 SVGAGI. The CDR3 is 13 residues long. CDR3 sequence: CASSLHANYEQYF. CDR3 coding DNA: TGTGCCAGCAGTCTCCATGCAAACTACGAGCAGTACTTC.

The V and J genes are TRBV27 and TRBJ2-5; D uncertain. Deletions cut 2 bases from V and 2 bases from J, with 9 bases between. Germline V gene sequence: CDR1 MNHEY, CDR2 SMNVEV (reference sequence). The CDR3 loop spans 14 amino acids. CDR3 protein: CASSLHSRQETQYF. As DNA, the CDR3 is TGTGCCAGCAGTTTACATAGCCGGCAAGAGACCCAGTACTTC.

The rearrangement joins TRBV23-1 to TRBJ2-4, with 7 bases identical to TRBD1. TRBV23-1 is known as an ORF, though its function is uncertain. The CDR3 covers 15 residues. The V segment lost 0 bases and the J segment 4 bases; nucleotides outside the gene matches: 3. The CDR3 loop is CASSQSGTDKNIQYF. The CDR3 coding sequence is TGCGCCAGCAGTCAATCGGGGACAGATAAAAACATTCAGTACTTC.

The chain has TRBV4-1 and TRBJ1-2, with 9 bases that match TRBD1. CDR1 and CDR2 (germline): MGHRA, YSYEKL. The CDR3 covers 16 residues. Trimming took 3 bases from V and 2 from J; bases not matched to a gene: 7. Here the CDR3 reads CASSHAKDRGNYGYTF. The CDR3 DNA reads TGCGCCAGCAGCCACGCCAAGGACAGGGGAAACTATGGCTACACCTTC.